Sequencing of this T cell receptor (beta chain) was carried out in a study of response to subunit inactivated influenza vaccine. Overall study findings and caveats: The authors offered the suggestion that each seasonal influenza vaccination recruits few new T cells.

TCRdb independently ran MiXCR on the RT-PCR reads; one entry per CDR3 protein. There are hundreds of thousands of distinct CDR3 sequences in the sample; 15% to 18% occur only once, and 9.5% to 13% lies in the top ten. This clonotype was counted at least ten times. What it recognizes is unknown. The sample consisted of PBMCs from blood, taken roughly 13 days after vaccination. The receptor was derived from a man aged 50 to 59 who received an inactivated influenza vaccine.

CDR3 sequence (DNA): TGTGCCAGCAGGACAGCAGGGTCCTACGAGCAGTACTTC. Residues: CASRTAGSYEQYF. The V and J genes are TRBV12-3 or TRBV12-4 and TRBJ2-7; D is possibly TRBD1 (5 bases). The CDR3 has 13 residues. V lost 6 bases and J lost 1, with 10 bases in between.